This T cell receptor beta chain is from a study of cytomegalovirus exposure and HLA in healthy donors. Study context: Assignment to the Caucasian-associated ancestry cluster applied to 81% of the approximately 400 genotyped donors.

Vbeta (60) and Jbeta (13) primers were used in the PCR. Method: immunoSEQ multiplex PCR; TCRdb's copy keeps in-frame clones and lacks some. In all, the sample yields 200,000 or so clones. Whole-study results and caveats: Serostatus for CMV was the only available immune exposure information.

Points on this clone: Its matching antigen is unknown.

Sequenced sample: PBMCs. The clonotype was recovered from a boy aged 5-17 years in good health and CMV-seronegative.

The CDR3 spells CASSKGGNDEQYF. The CDR3 nucleotides are TGTGCCAGCTCAAAAGGAGGTAACGACGAGCAGTACTTC. The genes are TRBV18 and TRBJ2-7, with D possibly matching TRBD2 (5 bases). The germline CDR1 and CDR2 sequences are KGHSH and LQKENI. The CDR3 has 13 amino acids. V lost 5 bases, J lost 5 bases, and 13 bases lay in between.